This T cell receptor (beta chain) was obtained from a study of T cell responses to AZD1222 COVID-19 vaccine. Study conclusions and caveats: It should be noted that donors were predominantly white British and more often female, and clonal diversity was possibly underestimated. Two AZD1222 administrations were followed by greater Spike-specific TCR breadth and depth. Targeting of unmutated variant regions was reportedly seen in nearly half of spike-specific TCRs. CD4 TCRs associated with vaccination spanned spike, dominating at 160-218 and 743-854.

The method was immunoSEQ multiplex PCR; TCRdb's version includes in-frame clones alone and lacks a portion of them. The table records about 120,000 clones, roughly 90% of them present only once. The CDR3 length is 14 residues. Germline CDR1 and CDR2: MNHEY and SVGEGT. Trimming removed 5 bases from V and 10 bases from J; junction bases left unmatched: 8. Concerning this clone: No antigen is known for it.

This sample comprised peripheral blood, obtained on day 0 of AZD1222 vaccination. The rearrangement uses TRBV6-2 or TRBV6-3 and TRBJ1-6, with 7 nucleotides matching TRBD1. This TCR derives from an adult in good health. This CDR3 reads CASSVDRAASPLHF. The CDR3 DNA reads as TGTGCCAGCAGTGTCGACAGGGCGGCATCACCCCTCCACTTT.